Each of the 8 T cell receptor beta chains below was sequenced from the same sample in a study of blood T cell repertoires in COVID-19. Clones were read by immunoSEQ multiplex PCR, and TCRdb kept only the in-frame ones, dropping some. This sample has a few hundred thousand clones, with 75% to 90% found just once. The sample was peripheral blood. These receptor sequences come from a woman in her 70s with COVID-19, enrolled during active disease.

This clone was counted only a few times. The rearrangement links TRBV2 to TRBJ1-3; no clear D. V lost 7 bases and J 3 bases, leaving 13 bases between the germline ends. The germline gives CDR1 SNHLY, CDR2 FYNNEI. This CDR3 spans 14 amino acids. CDR3 in amino acids: CASKLGLNGNTIYF. The DNA of the CDR3 is TGTGCCAGCAAGCTGGGCCTGAATGGAAACACCATATATTTT.

The chain combines TRBV23-1 with TRBJ1-1, with a weak D call TRBD1 (5 bases). TRBV23-1 has ORF status, its function being uncertain. The V end was cut by 6 bases, the J end by 0 bases, with 11 bases between. CDR3 size: 14 residues. The CDR3 is CASSYRFMNTEAFF. In DNA, the CDR3 is TGCGCCAGCAGCTACAGGTTCATGAACACTGAAGCTTTCTTT.

The V and J genes are TRBV18 and TRBJ2-7; D is perhaps TRBD1 (5 bases). Trimming pared 3 bases from V and 0 bases from J, leaving 15 bases between. The CDR3 contains 16 residues. Germline CDR1 KGHSH, CDR2 LQKENI. The CDR3 sequence is CASSPTVSPVSYEQYF. The CDR3, as DNA: TGTGCCAGCTCACCGACAGTTTCCCCGGTCTCCTACGAGCAGTACTTC.

This chain links TRBV2 with TRBJ1-2; 9 bases fit TRBD1. V shed 3 bases, J shed 8 bases, and the junction held 4 bases outside the gene matches. The CDR3 runs to 13 residues. The germline gives CDR1 SNHLY, CDR2 FYNNEI. The CDR3 loop reads CASSEGTGRGYTF. In nucleotides, the CDR3 is TGTGCCAGCAGTGAGGGGACAGGGAGGGGCTACACCTTC.

The chain combines TRBV9 with TRBJ2-7; 9 positions agree with TRBD2. Trimming cost V 3 bases and J 5 bases; bases outside gene matches: 6. Germline V gives CDR1 SGDLS, CDR2 YYNGEE. There are 14 residues in the CDR3. The CDR3 DNA sequence: TGTGCCAGCAGCGCGGGACTAGCAAGCGACGAGCAGTACTTC. This translates into CASSAGLASDEQYF.

This clone occurred a few times. This chain links TRBV6-5 with TRBJ2-7; D remains ambiguous. Germline V lookup: CDR1 MNHEY, CDR2 SVGAGI. This CDR3 comprises 13 residues. V was pared by 1 base and J by 3 bases, with 7 bases between. CDR3 loop: CASSYFRGYEQYF. CDR3 nucleotides: TGTGCCAGCAGTTACTTTCGAGGCTACGAGCAGTACTTC.

The chain joins TRBV11-2 to TRBJ2-6; D gene ambiguous. The V gene's germline CDR1 is SGHAT and CDR2 FQNNGV. V dropped 1 base and J dropped 0 bases, with 7 bases sitting between them. The CDR3 spans 16 residues. CDR3 protein: CASSLVAVSGANVLTF. CDR3 sequence (DNA): TGTGCCAGCAGCTTAGTGGCAGTCTCTGGGGCCAACGTCCTGACTTTC.

This chain uses TRBV13 with TRBJ2-3, with TRBD2 identical over 8 bases. This CDR3 contains 15 residues. Trimming at V came to 7 bases and at J to 5 bases, leaving 11 bases not matched to a gene. CDR1 and CDR2 (germline): PRHDT, FYEKMQ (reference sequence). CDR3 loop: CASKGLAGAIDTQYF. The CDR3 DNA sequence: TGTGCCAGCAAGGGGCTAGCGGGTGCTATAGATACGCAGTATTTT.